This T cell receptor (beta chain) was captured by sequencing in a study of T-cell reconstitution after alpha-beta-depleted transplantation in children. The CDR3 is 11 residues long. The germline gives CDR1 SQVTM, CDR2 ANQGSEA. This clonotype was observed a handful of times. The antigen is undetermined. Regarding the study as a whole: Reportedly, only several hundred clones from non-depleted graft cells drove alpha-beta T-cell counts at about two months.

Using unique molecular identifiers, the investigators prepared the TCRbeta library. TCRdb called the PCR reads again in MiXCR, with one record for every CDR3 protein. The data show about 980,000 distinct CDR3 sequences, about 31% seen once. The sequencing here drew on PBMCs, mostly from graft donor cells, taken 360 days after TCRalphabeta/CD19-depleted stem cell transplant. The genes are TRBV29-1 and TRBJ1-2, with a tentative D call TRBD1 (5 bases). This sequence was found in a boy less than two years old who had a stem cell transplant for SCID, so the T cells may come from the graft donor. For the CDR3, the DNA is TGCAGTATGTCAGGGCGCCATGGCTACACCTTC. Amino acids: CSMSGRHGYTF.